Listed below are T cell receptor beta chains from one sample, sequenced in a study of T cells in Graves' hyperthyroidism and ophthalmopathy. MiXCR, run by TCRdb on the multiplex PCR reads, gives a single entry per CDR3 protein. The table shows around 350,000 distinct CDR3 sequences, with around 14% occurring only once. Specimen: blood. The origin of the receptors is a woman aged 18-29 years with Graves' hyperthyroidism that later progressed to Graves' ophthalmopathy. The CDR3 runs from the conserved cysteine through the conserved F or W. Each record gives: CDR3 protein, CDR3 DNA, clone size, J gene, V gene, D gene. The D gene is left open where the match is weak. Clone size appears in some rows only: once, few, many, or a class for an expanded clone.

CDR3aa: CSATGMKYQETQYF
CDR3nt: TGCAGCGCCACCGGGATGAAATACCAAGAGACCCAGTACTTC
abundance: many
j_gene: TRBJ2-5
v_gene: TRBV29-1
d_gene: NA

CDR3aa: CSANGRQGLYEQYF
CDR3nt: TGCAGTGCTAATGGACGACAGGGGCTCTACGAGCAGTACTTC
abundance: many
j_gene: TRBJ2-7
v_gene: TRBV20-1
d_gene: TRBD1

CDR3aa: CASSSLGWAGRADTQYF
CDR3nt: TGTGCCAGCAGCTCCCTGGGTTGGGCAGGGCGGGCAGATACGCAGTATTTT
abundance: many
j_gene: TRBJ2-3
v_gene: TRBV11-2
d_gene: NA

CDR3aa: CASCSQDPVGEAFF
CDR3nt: TGTGCCAGCTGTTCCCAGGACCCGGTTGGTGAAGCTTTCTTT
abundance: NA
j_gene: TRBJ1-1
v_gene: TRBV7-2
d_gene: NA

CDR3aa: CASAPGGRGTDTQYF
CDR3nt: TGTGCCAGCGCGCCGGGCGGGAGGGGCACAGATACGCAGTATTTT
abundance: many
j_gene: TRBJ2-3
v_gene: TRBV2
d_gene: TRBD2

CDR3aa: CSVEGRHEQYF
CDR3nt: TGCAGCGTTGAAGGACGTCACGAGCAGTACTTC
abundance: NA
j_gene: TRBJ2-7
v_gene: TRBV29-1
d_gene: NA

CDR3aa: CASSPTQGQGGEKLFF
CDR3nt: TGCGCCAGCAGCCCCACTCAGGGACAGGGCGGGGAAAAACTGTTTTTT
abundance: many
j_gene: TRBJ1-4
v_gene: TRBV5-1
d_gene: TRBD1

CDR3aa: CATSRDGGFGQVLHF
CDR3nt: TGTGCCACCAGCAGAGACGGGGGCTTCGGTCAGGTCCTCCACTTT
abundance: many
j_gene: TRBJ1-6
v_gene: TRBV15
d_gene: NA

CDR3aa: CASSLAGASGKLFF
CDR3nt: TGTGCCAGCAGCTTAGCGGGCGCTTCGGGAAAACTGTTTTTT
abundance: NA
j_gene: TRBJ1-4
v_gene: TRBV7-9
d_gene: NA

CDR3aa: CSARVFGRFEQFF
CDR3nt: TGCAGTGCTAGAGTTTTCGGGAGGTTTGAGCAGTTCTTC
abundance: NA
j_gene: TRBJ2-1
v_gene: TRBV20-1
d_gene: TRBD2

CDR3aa: CASSLGTDSYEQYF
CDR3nt: TGTGCCAGCAGTTTGGGGACAGACTCCTACGAGCAGTACTTC
abundance: few
j_gene: TRBJ2-7
v_gene: TRBV27
d_gene: TRBD1

CDR3aa: CASSLVGLAGGSPGELFF
CDR3nt: TGTGCCAGCAGCTTAGTCGGACTAGCGGGAGGATCGCCCGGGGAGCTGTTTTTT
abundance: NA
j_gene: TRBJ2-2
v_gene: TRBV7-9
d_gene: TRBD2

CDR3aa: CASSNLGKGEQFF
CDR3nt: TGTGCCAGCAGTAATCTAGGAAAGGGTGAGCAGTTCTTC
abundance: many
j_gene: TRBJ2-1
v_gene: TRBV28
d_gene: NA

CDR3aa: CASNLNPGAGYQETQYF
CDR3nt: TGTGCCAGCAACTTAAATCCGGGGGCGGGCTACCAAGAGACCCAGTACTTC
abundance: NA
j_gene: TRBJ2-5
v_gene: TRBV7-2
d_gene: NA

CDR3aa: CASSWLDRDYNEQFF
CDR3nt: TGTGCCAGCAGTTGGTTGGACAGGGATTACAATGAGCAGTTCTTC
abundance: many
j_gene: TRBJ2-1
v_gene: TRBV27
d_gene: TRBD1

CDR3aa: CASTTGGQPQHF
CDR3nt: TGTGCCAGCACGACCGGGGGTCAGCCCCAGCATTTT
abundance: few
j_gene: TRBJ1-5
v_gene: TRBV27
d_gene: NA

CDR3aa: CSVETGTDSGANVLTF
CDR3nt: TGCAGCGTTGAAACCGGGACAGACTCTGGGGCCAACGTCCTGACTTTC
abundance: few
j_gene: TRBJ2-6
v_gene: TRBV29-1
d_gene: TRBD1

CDR3aa: CASSEAGDLAKNIQYF
CDR3nt: TGTGCCAGCAGTGAAGCAGGGGATCTAGCCAAAAACATTCAGTACTTC
abundance: many
j_gene: TRBJ2-4
v_gene: TRBV2
d_gene: NA

CDR3aa: CASSLVGGGNTIYF
CDR3nt: TGTGCCAGCAGCTTAGTAGGGGGCGGAAACACCATATATTTT
abundance: many
j_gene: TRBJ1-3
v_gene: TRBV7-8
d_gene: TRBD1

CDR3aa: CASRESGRGLSGELFF
CDR3nt: TGTGCCAGCAGAGAGTCGGGCAGGGGACTCTCCGGGGAGCTGTTTTTT
abundance: NA
j_gene: TRBJ2-2
v_gene: TRBV14
d_gene: NA

CDR3aa: CASSGMGVKDTQYF
CDR3nt: TGTGCCAGCAGCGGGATGGGGGTAAAAGATACGCAGTATTTT
abundance: few
j_gene: TRBJ2-3
v_gene: TRBV5-4
d_gene: NA

CDR3aa: CASSTQTGNTEAFF
CDR3nt: TGTGCCAGCAGCACCCAGACGGGGAACACTGAAGCTTTCTTT
abundance: many
j_gene: TRBJ1-1
v_gene: TRBV7-2
d_gene: NA

CDR3aa: CASSHTDRGPYEQYF
CDR3nt: TGCGCCAGCAGCCACACAGACAGGGGCCCCTACGAGCAGTACTTC
abundance: NA
j_gene: TRBJ2-7
v_gene: TRBV4-1
d_gene: TRBD1

CDR3aa: CASSASGRVVEQFF
CDR3nt: TGTGCCAGCAGTGCTAGCGGGAGGGTTGTTGAGCAGTTCTTC
abundance: many
j_gene: TRBJ2-1
v_gene: TRBV2
d_gene: TRBD2

CDR3aa: CASSFENRNNEQFF
CDR3nt: TGTGCCAGCAGCTTTGAGAACAGAAACAATGAGCAGTTCTTC
abundance: many
j_gene: TRBJ2-1
v_gene: TRBV7-9
d_gene: NA

CDR3aa: CAKAREGLDGTDTQYF
CDR3nt: TGTGCCAAGGCGCGGGAGGGACTTGATGGCACAGATACGCAGTATTTT
abundance: many
j_gene: TRBJ2-3
v_gene: TRBV11-3
d_gene: TRBD2

CDR3aa: CASSTPPYEQYF
CDR3nt: TGTGCCAGCAGTACCCCCCCCTACGAGCAGTACTTC
abundance: few
j_gene: TRBJ2-7
v_gene: TRBV6-1
d_gene: NA

CDR3aa: CASSLALDYSNQPQHF
CDR3nt: TGTGCCAGCAGCTTAGCGTTAGATTATAGCAATCAGCCCCAGCATTTT
abundance: many
j_gene: TRBJ1-5
v_gene: TRBV7-2
d_gene: NA

CDR3aa: CASSYWLAGDGTGELFF
CDR3nt: TGTGCCAGCAGTTACTGGCTAGCGGGAGACGGCACCGGGGAGCTGTTTTTT
abundance: once
j_gene: TRBJ2-2
v_gene: TRBV6-2/TRBV6-3
d_gene: TRBD2

CDR3aa: CASSQRGDPYEQYF
CDR3nt: TGTGCCAGCAGTCAGAGGGGGGACCCTTACGAGCAGTACTTC
abundance: many
j_gene: TRBJ2-7
v_gene: TRBV2
d_gene: NA

CDR3aa: CSVEDLSGRRQETQYF
CDR3nt: TGCAGCGTTGAAGATCTCAGCGGGAGACGGCAAGAGACCCAGTACTTC
abundance: many
j_gene: TRBJ2-5
v_gene: TRBV29-1
d_gene: TRBD2

CDR3aa: CASSLGSPTPSIGPQHF
CDR3nt: TGTGCCAGCAGTTTAGGCAGTCCTACCCCCTCAATTGGGCCCCAGCATTTT
abundance: few
j_gene: TRBJ1-5
v_gene: TRBV12-3/TRBV12-4
d_gene: NA

CDR3aa: CASSEGRNQPQHF
CDR3nt: TGTGCCAGCAGTGAAGGGCGCAATCAGCCCCAGCATTTT
abundance: many
j_gene: TRBJ1-5
v_gene: TRBV2
d_gene: NA

CDR3aa: CASSRRDRGLYEQYF
CDR3nt: TGTGCCAGCAGCCGGCGAGACAGGGGACTTTACGAGCAGTACTTC
abundance: few
j_gene: TRBJ2-7
v_gene: TRBV14
d_gene: TRBD1

CDR3aa: CASSVYSGSTYNEQFF
CDR3nt: TGTGCCAGCAGCGTATATAGCGGGAGCACCTACAATGAGCAGTTCTTC
abundance: NA
j_gene: TRBJ2-1
v_gene: TRBV9
d_gene: TRBD2

CDR3aa: CASSEFGQASEQFF
CDR3nt: TGTGCCAGCAGTGAATTCGGGCAGGCGAGTGAGCAGTTCTTC
abundance: NA
j_gene: TRBJ2-1
v_gene: TRBV25-1
d_gene: NA

CDR3aa: CASSELGGSTDTQYF
CDR3nt: TGTGCCAGCAGTGAACTTGGCGGGAGCACAGATACGCAGTATTTT
abundance: many
j_gene: TRBJ2-3
v_gene: TRBV6-1
d_gene: NA

CDR3aa: CASSGGTSGPIRDNEQFF
CDR3nt: TGTGCCAGCAGTGGGGGGACTAGCGGGCCTATTCGGGACAATGAGCAGTTCTTC
abundance: NA
j_gene: TRBJ2-1
v_gene: TRBV25-1
d_gene: TRBD2

CDR3aa: CASSVRGATNEKLFF
CDR3nt: TGTGCCAGCAGCGTAAGGGGAGCAACTAATGAAAAACTGTTTTTT
abundance: NA
j_gene: TRBJ1-4
v_gene: TRBV9
d_gene: NA

CDR3aa: CASSSGMLGGPNEKLFF
CDR3nt: TGTGCCAGCAGTTCGGGGATGTTGGGCGGACCTAATGAAAAACTGTTTTTT
abundance: medium-sized
j_gene: TRBJ1-4
v_gene: TRBV27
d_gene: NA

CDR3aa: CASSLVDVNVLTF
CDR3nt: TGTGCCAGCAGCTTAGTGGACGTCAACGTCCTGACTTTC
abundance: many
j_gene: TRBJ2-6
v_gene: TRBV7-2
d_gene: NA

CDR3aa: CASSSAVYEQYF
CDR3nt: TGTGCCAGCAGTTCAGCGGTCTACGAGCAGTACTTC
abundance: few
j_gene: TRBJ2-7
v_gene: TRBV25-1
d_gene: NA

CDR3aa: CASSLPGVRGRALEQYF
CDR3nt: TGTGCCAGCAGTCTCCCAGGGGTGCGCGGGAGGGCCCTCGAGCAGTACTTC
abundance: many
j_gene: TRBJ2-7
v_gene: TRBV27
d_gene: TRBD2

CDR3aa: CASRTSGSWSDTQYF
CDR3nt: TGTGCCAGCAGAACAAGCGGGAGTTGGTCAGATACGCAGTATTTT
abundance: many
j_gene: TRBJ2-3
v_gene: TRBV6-1
d_gene: TRBD2

CDR3aa: CASSEVSSSAEAFF
CDR3nt: TGTGCCAGCAGTGAAGTGTCTTCTTCGGCTGAAGCTTTCTTT
abundance: many
j_gene: TRBJ1-1
v_gene: TRBV2
d_gene: NA

CDR3aa: CASSLWNEQYF
CDR3nt: TGTGCCAGCAGTTTATGGAACGAGCAGTACTTC
abundance: many
j_gene: TRBJ2-7
v_gene: TRBV28
d_gene: NA

CDR3aa: CASSQQDLLSGNTIYF
CDR3nt: TGTGCCAGCAGCCAACAGGATCTTCTCTCTGGAAACACCATATATTTT
abundance: many
j_gene: TRBJ1-3
v_gene: TRBV7-9
d_gene: NA

CDR3aa: CASSLGLWGAEVSDTQYF
CDR3nt: TGTGCCAGCAGTTTGGGATTGTGGGGGGCGGAGGTTTCAGATACGCAGTATTTT
abundance: many
j_gene: TRBJ2-3
v_gene: TRBV12-3/TRBV12-4
d_gene: NA

CDR3aa: CASSHGRREGVGTQYF
CDR3nt: TGTGCCAGCAGCCACGGACGGAGGGAGGGTGTAGGGACCCAGTACTTC
abundance: many
j_gene: TRBJ2-5
v_gene: TRBV13
d_gene: TRBD2

CDR3aa: CASSQVGLTTDTQYF
CDR3nt: TGCGCCAGCAGCCAAGTTGGTCTTACGACAGATACGCAGTATTTT
abundance: few
j_gene: TRBJ2-3
v_gene: TRBV4-3
d_gene: NA

CDR3aa: CAISESTGFWTSAYNEQFF
CDR3nt: TGTGCCATCAGTGAGTCGACGGGTTTTTGGACTAGCGCCTACAATGAGCAGTTCTTC
abundance: many
j_gene: TRBJ2-1
v_gene: TRBV10-3
d_gene: TRBD2

CDR3aa: CASSPQRRVNEQFF
CDR3nt: TGTGCCAGCAGTCCCCAAAGGAGGGTCAATGAGCAGTTCTTC
abundance: many
j_gene: TRBJ2-1
v_gene: TRBV28
d_gene: NA

CDR3aa: CASSQGVLSADTQYF
CDR3nt: TGCGCCAGCAGCCAGGGAGTTCTTAGCGCAGATACGCAGTATTTT
abundance: few
j_gene: TRBJ2-3
v_gene: TRBV4-1
d_gene: NA

CDR3aa: CASTPLDRGYEQYF
CDR3nt: TGTGCCAGCACCCCCCTCGACAGGGGATACGAGCAGTACTTC
abundance: many
j_gene: TRBJ2-7
v_gene: TRBV28
d_gene: TRBD1